This T cell receptor beta chain was found in a study of shared clonotypes between healthy human individuals. Overall study results and limits: The authors sampled blood alone, and tissue repertoires likely differ. Donor clonotype sharing was expected to depend on sequencing depth.

To note about this clone: Its antigen is currently unknown.

Method: immunoSEQ multiplex PCR; TCRdb's copy keeps in-frame clones and lacks some. The table has approximately 2.3 million clones, approximately 93% seen once; the top ten hold under 0.45%. Donors included only healthy HIV-negative adults lacking recent acute infections or vaccinations. Material: naive CD4+ T cells from PBMCs. Indicated subset: CD45RA+ positively selected. This clonotype was sampled from a man between 18 and 29 years old in good health. Some clones in this sample may be carry-over from other donors' samples.

The chain's CDR3 is CASSLLAGGGSYEQYF. The CDR3 nucleotides are TGCGCCAGCAGCTTATTAGCGGGAGGGGGATCCTACGAGCAGTACTTC. The chain links TRBV5-1 to TRBJ2-7; TRBD2 aligns across 11 bases. This CDR3 comprises 16 residues. The germline V gene encodes CDR1 SGHRS and CDR2 YFSETQ. After removal of 2 bases from V and 1 base from J, the junction contained 5 bases not matched to a gene.